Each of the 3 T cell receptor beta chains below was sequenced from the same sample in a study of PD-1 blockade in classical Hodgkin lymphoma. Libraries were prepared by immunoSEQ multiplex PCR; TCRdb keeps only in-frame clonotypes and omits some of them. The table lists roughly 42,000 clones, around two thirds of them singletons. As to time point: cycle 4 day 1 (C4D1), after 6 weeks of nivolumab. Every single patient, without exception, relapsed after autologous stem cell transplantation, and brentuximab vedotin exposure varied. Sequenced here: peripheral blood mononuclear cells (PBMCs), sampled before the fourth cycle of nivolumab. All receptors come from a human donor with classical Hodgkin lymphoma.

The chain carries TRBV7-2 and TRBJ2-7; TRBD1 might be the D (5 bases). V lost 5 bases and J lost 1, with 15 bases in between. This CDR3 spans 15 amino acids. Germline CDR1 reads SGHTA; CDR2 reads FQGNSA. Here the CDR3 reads CASSPPTANSYEQYF. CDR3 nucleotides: TGTGCCAGCAGCCCCCCGACAGCTAATTCCTACGAGCAGTACTTC.

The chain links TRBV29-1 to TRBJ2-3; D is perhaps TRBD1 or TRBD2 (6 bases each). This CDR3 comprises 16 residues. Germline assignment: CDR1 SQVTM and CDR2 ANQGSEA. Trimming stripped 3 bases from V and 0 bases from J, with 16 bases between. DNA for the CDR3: TGCAGCGTTGAGCCCGCTGGGGGGCCAAGCACAGATACGCAGTATTTT. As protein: CSVEPAGGPSTDTQYF.

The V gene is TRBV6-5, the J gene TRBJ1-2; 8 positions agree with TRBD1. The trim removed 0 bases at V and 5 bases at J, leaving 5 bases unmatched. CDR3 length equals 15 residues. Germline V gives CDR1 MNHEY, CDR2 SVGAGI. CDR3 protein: CASSYSPRGPYGYTF. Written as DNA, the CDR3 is TGTGCCAGCAGTTACTCACCCAGGGGGCCATATGGCTACACCTTC.